These 6 T cell receptor beta chains were sequenced from one sample in a study of blood T cell repertoires in COVID-19. This table comes from immunoSEQ multiplex PCR, and its TCRdb copy is limited to in-frame clones, with some not included. The profile shows around 150,000 clones, approximately 88% of them singletons. Sequenced sample: peripheral blood. The receptors shown here come from a woman of 80 years or more with active or convalescent COVID-19.

CDR3 amino acids: CASSHDSQGNYGYTF. The CDR3 coding sequence is TGCGCCAGCAGCCACGATTCACAGGGGAACTATGGCTACACCTTC. The rearrangement uses TRBV4-1 and TRBJ1-2, with 7 bases that match TRBD1. Losses at the gene ends were 3 bases for V and 2 bases for J; bases not matched to a gene: 6. Germline-derived CDR1 and CDR2 are MGHRA and YSYEKL. The CDR3 sequence is 15 residues long.

The genes are TRBV4-3 and TRBJ2-1; TRBD2 aligns across 9 bases. The CDR3 runs 19 residues. After removal of 0 bases from V and 0 bases from J, the junction contained 9 bases not matched to a gene. Germline V lookup: CDR1 LGHNA, CDR2 YSLEER. CDR3 sequence (DNA): TGCGCCAGCAGCCAAGAGGCGGTAGCGGGGGTCCTCTCCTACAATGAGCAGTTCTTC. It codes for CASSQEAVAGVLSYNEQFF.

The rearrangement links TRBV3-1 (or the pseudogene TRBV3-2) to TRBJ2-5, with D unclear. From germline, CDR1 is LGHDT and CDR2 YNNKEL (reference sequence). V gave up 4 bases and J gave up 2 bases, with 11 bases separating them. This CDR3 has 14 residues. The CDR3 sequence is CASSLADLQETQYF. CDR3 sequence (DNA): TGTGCCAGCAGCCTAGCAGATCTTCAAGAGACCCAGTACTTC.

The J gene is TRBJ2-4, the V gene TRBV3-1 (or the pseudogene TRBV3-2); 15 bases line up with TRBD2. Germline V gene lookup returns CDR1 LGHDT and CDR2 YNNKEL (reference sequence). This CDR3 spans 19 amino acids. V shed 5 bases and J 0 bases; nucleotides not matched to a gene: 8. CDR3 protein: CASSSGLAGGPLAKNIQYF. The CDR3 region has the DNA TGTGCCAGCAGCTCGGGACTAGCGGGGGGCCCTCTAGCCAAAAACATTCAGTACTTC.

The chain recombines TRBV11-3 with TRBJ1-2; D possibly corresponds to TRBD1 (6 bases). Deletions cut 0 bases from V and 7 bases from J, with 21 bases between. The CDR3 spans 17 residues. Germline V lookup: CDR1 SGHNT, CDR2 YENEEA. The CDR3, as DNA: TGTGCCAGCAGCTTAGATTGGGGACATAACCCCGCCCTTGGCTACACCTTC. It is translated as CASSLDWGHNPALGYTF. Complete variable domain (other parts from reference TRBV11-3 and TRBJ1-2): EAGVVQSPRYKIIEKKQPVAFWCNPISGHNTLYWYLQNLGQGPELLIRYENEEAVDDSQLPKDRFSAERLKGVDSTLKIQPAELGDSAVYLCASSLDWGHNPALGYTFGSGTRLTVV.

The chain employs TRBV4-3 and TRBJ1-3; 7 bases map to TRBD1. The CDR3 loop spans 16 amino acids. Losses at the gene ends were 0 bases for V and 4 bases for J; bases not matched to a gene: 6. The germline V gene has CDR1 LGHNA and CDR2 YSLEER. The CDR3 region has the DNA TGCGCCAGCAGCCAAGAAACAGGGGCGGGAGGAAACACCATATATTTT. It is translated as CASSQETGAGGNTIYF.